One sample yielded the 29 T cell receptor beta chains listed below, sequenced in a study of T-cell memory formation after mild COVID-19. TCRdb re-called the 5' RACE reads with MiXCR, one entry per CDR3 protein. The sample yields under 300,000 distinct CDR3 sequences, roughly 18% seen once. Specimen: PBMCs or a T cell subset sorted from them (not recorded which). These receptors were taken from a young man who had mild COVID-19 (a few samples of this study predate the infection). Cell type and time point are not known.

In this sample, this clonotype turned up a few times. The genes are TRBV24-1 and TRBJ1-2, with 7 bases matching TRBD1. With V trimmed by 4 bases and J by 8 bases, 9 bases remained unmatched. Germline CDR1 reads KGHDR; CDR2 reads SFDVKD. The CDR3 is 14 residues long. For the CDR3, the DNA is TGTGCCACCAGTGAACAAGACAGGGCGGACGGCTACACCTTC. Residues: CATSEQDRADGYTF.

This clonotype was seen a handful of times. The CDR3 loop is CASSLQHANTGELFF. DNA for the CDR3: TGTGCCAGCAGCTTACAGCACGCGAACACCGGGGAGCTGTTTTTT. The chain carries TRBV7-6 and TRBJ2-2; the D is unclear. The length of the CDR3 is 15 residues. V lost 2 bases, J lost 0 bases, and 7 bases lay in between. Looked up from germline, CDR1 is SGHVS and CDR2 is FNYEAQ.

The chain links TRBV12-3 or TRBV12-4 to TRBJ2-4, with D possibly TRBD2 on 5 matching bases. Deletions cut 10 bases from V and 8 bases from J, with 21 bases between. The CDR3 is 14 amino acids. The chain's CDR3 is CATSNGLPAHIQYF. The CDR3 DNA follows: TGTGCCACCTCGAATGGACTCCCGGCCCACATTCAGTACTTC.

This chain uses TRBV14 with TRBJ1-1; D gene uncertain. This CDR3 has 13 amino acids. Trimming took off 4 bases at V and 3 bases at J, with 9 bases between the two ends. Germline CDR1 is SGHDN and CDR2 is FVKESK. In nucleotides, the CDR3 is TGTGCCAGCAGCCGGAACAAGGACACTGAAGCTTTCTTT. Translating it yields CASSRNKDTEAFF.

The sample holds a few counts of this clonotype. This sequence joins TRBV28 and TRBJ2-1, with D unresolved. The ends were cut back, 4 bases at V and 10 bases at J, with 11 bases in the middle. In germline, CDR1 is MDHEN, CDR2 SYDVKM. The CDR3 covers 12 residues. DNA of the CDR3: TGTGCCAGCAGTTGGGGTCGAGGCGAGCAGTTCTTC. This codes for CASSWGRGEQFF. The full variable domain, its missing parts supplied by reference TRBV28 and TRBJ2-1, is DVKVTQSSRYLVKRTGEKVFLECVQDMDHENMFWYRQDPGLGLRLIYFSYDVKMKEKGDIPEGYSVSREKKERFSLILESASTNQTSMYLCASSWGRGEQFFGPGTRLTVL.

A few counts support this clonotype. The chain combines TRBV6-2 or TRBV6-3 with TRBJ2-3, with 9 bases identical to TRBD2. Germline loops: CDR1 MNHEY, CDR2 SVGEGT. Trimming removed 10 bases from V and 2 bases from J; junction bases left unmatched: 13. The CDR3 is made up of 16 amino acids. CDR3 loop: CATRPGAGGPTDTQYF. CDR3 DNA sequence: TGTGCCACCAGACCGGGAGCGGGGGGTCCCACAGATACGCAGTATTTT.

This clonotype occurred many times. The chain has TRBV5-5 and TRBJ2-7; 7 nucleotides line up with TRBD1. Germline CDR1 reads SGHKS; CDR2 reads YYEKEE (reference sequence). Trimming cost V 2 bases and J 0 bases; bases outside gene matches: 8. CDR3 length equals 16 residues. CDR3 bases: TGTGCCAGCAGCTTACTTCGGACAGGCAGCTCCTACGAGCAGTACTTC. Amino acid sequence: CASSLLRTGSSYEQYF.

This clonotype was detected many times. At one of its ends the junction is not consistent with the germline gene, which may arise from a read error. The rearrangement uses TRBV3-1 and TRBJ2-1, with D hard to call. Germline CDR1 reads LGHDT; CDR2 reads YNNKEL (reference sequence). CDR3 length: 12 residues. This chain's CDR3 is CASSQGYNEQFF. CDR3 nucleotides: TGCGCCAGCAGCCAAGGATACAATGAGCAGTTCTTC.

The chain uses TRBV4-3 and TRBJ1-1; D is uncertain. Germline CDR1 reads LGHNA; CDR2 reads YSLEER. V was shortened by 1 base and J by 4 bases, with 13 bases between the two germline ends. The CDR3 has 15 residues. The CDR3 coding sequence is TGCGCCAGCAGCCAAGGTCCGGCCAGCGGCACTGAAGCTTTCTTT. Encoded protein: CASSQGPASGTEAFF.

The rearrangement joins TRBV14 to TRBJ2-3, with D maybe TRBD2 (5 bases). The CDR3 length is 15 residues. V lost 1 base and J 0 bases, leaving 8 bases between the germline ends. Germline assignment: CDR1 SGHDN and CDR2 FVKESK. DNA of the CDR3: TGTGCCAGCAGCCAAGTTCGGGGTAGCACAGATACGCAGTATTTT. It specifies CASSQVRGSTDTQYF.

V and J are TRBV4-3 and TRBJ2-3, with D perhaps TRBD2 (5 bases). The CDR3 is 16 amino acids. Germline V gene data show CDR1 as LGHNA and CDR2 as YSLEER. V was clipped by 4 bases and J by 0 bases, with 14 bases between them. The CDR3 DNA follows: TGCGCCAGCAGCCCCGGGGTATCGAGCAGCACAGATACGCAGTATTTT. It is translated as CASSPGVSSSTDTQYF.

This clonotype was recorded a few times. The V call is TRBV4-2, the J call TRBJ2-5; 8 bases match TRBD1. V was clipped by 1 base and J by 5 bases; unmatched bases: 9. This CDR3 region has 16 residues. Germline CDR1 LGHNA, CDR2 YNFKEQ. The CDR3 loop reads CASSQGWQGAEETQYF. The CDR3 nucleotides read TGTGCCAGCAGCCAAGGCTGGCAGGGGGCGGAGGAGACCCAGTACTTC.

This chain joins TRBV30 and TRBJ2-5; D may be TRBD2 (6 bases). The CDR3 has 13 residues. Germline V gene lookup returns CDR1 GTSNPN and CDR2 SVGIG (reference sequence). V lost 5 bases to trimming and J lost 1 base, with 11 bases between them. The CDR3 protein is CAWDGGFQETQYF. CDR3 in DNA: TGTGCCTGGGACGGGGGATTCCAAGAGACCCAGTACTTC.

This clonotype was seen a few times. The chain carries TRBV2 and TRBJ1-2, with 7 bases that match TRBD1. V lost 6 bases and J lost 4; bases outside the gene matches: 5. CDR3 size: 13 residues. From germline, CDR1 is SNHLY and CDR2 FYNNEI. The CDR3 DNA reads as TGTGCCAGCAGGGGGACAGAGCTCTATGGCTACACCTTC. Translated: CASRGTELYGYTF.

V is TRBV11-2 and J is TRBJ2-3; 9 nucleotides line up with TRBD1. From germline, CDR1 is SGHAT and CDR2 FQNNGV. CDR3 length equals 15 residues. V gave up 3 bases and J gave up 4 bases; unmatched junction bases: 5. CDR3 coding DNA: TGTGCCAGCAGCTTCCGGGACAGGGTCCCAGATACGCAGTATTTT. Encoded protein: CASSFRDRVPDTQYF.

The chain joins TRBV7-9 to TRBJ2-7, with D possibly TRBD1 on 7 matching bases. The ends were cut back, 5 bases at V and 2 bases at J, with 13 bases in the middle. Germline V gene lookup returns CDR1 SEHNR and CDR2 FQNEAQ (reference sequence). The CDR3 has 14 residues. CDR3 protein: CASSQQGGPYEQYF. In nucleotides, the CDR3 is TGTGCCAGCAGCCAGCAGGGGGGTCCCTACGAGCAGTACTTC.

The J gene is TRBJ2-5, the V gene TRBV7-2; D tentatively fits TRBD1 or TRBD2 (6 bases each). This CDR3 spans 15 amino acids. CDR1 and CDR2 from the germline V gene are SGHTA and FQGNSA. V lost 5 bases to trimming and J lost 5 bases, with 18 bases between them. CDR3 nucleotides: TGTGCCAGCAGCCGCGTGTGGGGGGCGGGGGAGACCCAGTACTTC. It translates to CASSRVWGAGETQYF. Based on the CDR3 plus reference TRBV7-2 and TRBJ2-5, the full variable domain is GAGVSQSPSNKVTEKGKDVELRCDPISGHTALYWYRQSLGQGLEFLIYFQGNSAPDKSGLPSDRFSAERTGGSVSTLTIQRTQQEDSAVYLCASSRVWGAGETQYFGPGTRLLVL.

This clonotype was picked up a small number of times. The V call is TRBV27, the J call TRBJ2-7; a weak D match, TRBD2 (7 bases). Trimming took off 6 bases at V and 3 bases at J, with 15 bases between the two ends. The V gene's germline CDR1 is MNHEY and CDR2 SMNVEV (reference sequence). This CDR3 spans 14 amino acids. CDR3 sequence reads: CASSRGDTVYEQYF. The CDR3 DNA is TGTGCCAGCAGCCGGGGGGACACAGTCTACGAGCAGTACTTC.

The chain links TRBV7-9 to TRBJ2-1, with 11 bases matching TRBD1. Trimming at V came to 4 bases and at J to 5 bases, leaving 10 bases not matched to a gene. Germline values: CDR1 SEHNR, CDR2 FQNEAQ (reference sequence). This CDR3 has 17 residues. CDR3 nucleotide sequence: TGTGCCAGCAGCTCCAGCTCGGGACAGGGGGGCCACAATGAGCAGTTCTTC. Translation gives CASSSSSGQGGHNEQFF.

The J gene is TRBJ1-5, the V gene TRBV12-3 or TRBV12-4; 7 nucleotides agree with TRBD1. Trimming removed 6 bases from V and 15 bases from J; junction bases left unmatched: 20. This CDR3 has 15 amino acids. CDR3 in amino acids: CASSLRGTEGVDRHF. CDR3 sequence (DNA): TGTGCCAGCAGCCTGAGGGGGACAGAGGGTGTAGATCGGCATTTT.

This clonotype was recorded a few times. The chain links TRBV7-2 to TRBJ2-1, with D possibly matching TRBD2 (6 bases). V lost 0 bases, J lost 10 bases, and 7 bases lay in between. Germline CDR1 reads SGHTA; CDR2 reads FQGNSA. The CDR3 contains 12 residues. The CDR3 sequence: CASSLAGGEQFF. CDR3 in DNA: TGTGCCAGCAGCTTAGCGGGAGGAGAGCAGTTCTTC. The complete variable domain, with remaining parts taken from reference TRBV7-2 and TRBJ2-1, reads GAGVSQSPSNKVTEKGKDVELRCDPISGHTALYWYRQSLGQGLEFLIYFQGNSAPDKSGLPSDRFSAERTGGSVSTLTIQRTQQEDSAVYLCASSLAGGEQFFGPGTRLTVL.

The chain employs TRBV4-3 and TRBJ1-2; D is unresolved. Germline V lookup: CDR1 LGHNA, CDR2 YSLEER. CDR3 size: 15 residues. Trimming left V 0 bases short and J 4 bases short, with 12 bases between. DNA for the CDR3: TGCGCCAGCAGCCAAGATGGGCTGAGCGGCTATGGCTACACCTTC. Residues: CASSQDGLSGYGYTF.

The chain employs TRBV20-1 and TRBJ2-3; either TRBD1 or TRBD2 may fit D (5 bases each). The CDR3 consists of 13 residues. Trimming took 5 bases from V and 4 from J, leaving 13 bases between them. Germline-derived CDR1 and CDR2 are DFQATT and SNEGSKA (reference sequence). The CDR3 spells CSADLRGADTQYF. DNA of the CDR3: TGCAGTGCTGATCTTCGAGGGGCAGATACGCAGTATTTT.

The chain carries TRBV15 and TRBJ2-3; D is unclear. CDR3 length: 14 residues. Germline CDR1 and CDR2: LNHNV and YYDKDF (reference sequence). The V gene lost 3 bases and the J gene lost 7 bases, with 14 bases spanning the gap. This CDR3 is CATSRRLEQNTQYF. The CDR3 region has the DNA TGTGCCACCAGCAGGAGGTTGGAGCAAAATACGCAGTATTTT.

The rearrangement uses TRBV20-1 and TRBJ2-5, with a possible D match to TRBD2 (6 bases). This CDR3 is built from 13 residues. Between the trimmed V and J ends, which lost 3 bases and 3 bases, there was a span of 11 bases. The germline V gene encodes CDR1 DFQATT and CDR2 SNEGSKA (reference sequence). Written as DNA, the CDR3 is TGCAGTGCTAGTCTATTAGCGGAAGAGACCCAGTACTTC. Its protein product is CSASLLAEETQYF.

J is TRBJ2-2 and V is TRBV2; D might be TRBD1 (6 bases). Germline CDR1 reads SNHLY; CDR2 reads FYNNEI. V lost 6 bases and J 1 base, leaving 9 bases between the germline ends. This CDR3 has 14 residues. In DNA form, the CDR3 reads TGTGCCAGCAGAGCGGACAGGAACACCGGGGAGCTGTTTTTT. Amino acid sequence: CASRADRNTGELFF.

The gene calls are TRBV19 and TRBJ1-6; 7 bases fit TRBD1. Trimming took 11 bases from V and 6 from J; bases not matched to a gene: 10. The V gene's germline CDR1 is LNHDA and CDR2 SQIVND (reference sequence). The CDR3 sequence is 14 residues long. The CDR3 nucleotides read TGTGCCGGACGAGGGGGCTACCCTAATTCACCCCTCCACTTT. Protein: CAGRGGYPNSPLHF.

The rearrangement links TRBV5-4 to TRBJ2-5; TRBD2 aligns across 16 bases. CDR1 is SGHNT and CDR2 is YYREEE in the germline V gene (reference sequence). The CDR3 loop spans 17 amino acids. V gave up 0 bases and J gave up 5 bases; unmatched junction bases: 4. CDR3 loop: CASSLAGLAGGRETQYF. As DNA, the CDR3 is TGTGCCAGCAGCTTGGCGGGACTAGCGGGGGGGCGGGAGACCCAGTACTTC.

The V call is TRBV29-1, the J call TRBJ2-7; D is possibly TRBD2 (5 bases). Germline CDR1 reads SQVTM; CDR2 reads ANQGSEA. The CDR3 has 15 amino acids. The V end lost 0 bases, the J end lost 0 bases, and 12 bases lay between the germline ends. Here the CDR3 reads CSVEDTKTNSYEQYF. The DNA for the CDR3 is TGCAGCGTTGAAGACACTAAGACTAACTCCTACGAGCAGTACTTC.